Sequencing of this TCR beta chain was carried out in a study of chemoradiotherapy in HPV16-positive cancers. Study overall: Functional T-cell assays on two HPV16-positive patients' cells defined candidate HPV-specific clones and common TCR motifs. Findings and limits, study-wide: Non-HPV-specific T cells did not expand in tumors during treatment, whereas candidate HPV-specific clones and E7-related motifs did. For HPV16-positive patients, expanding HPV-responsive T cells associated with longer recurrence-free survival.

Repertoires were sampled repeatedly during chemoradiotherapy. Measured with immunoSEQ multiplex PCR; TCRdb has only the in-frame clones, and not every one. Of about 15,000 clones in the sample, roughly 93% were seen once. As concerns this clone: Its antigen is not identified.

This TCR came from a human donor with HPV-associated anogenital cancer. The starting material was blood, obtained from a patient who underwent chemoradiotherapy.

The CDR3: CSVVQGGYGYTF. The CDR3 bases are TGCAGCGTTGTTCAGGGAGGCTATGGCTACACCTTC. This chain connects TRBV29-1 to TRBJ1-2, with D possibly being TRBD1 (5 bases). The V end was cut by 4 bases, the J end by 4 bases, with 10 bases between. The CDR3 has 12 amino acids. Per germline, CDR1 SQVTM and CDR2 ANQGSEA.